The 19 T cell receptor beta chains below were found in one sample sequenced in a study of cytomegalovirus exposure and HLA in healthy donors. The PCR had 60 Vbeta and 13 Jbeta primers. Profiled with immunoSEQ multiplex PCR; TCRdb holds only in-frame clones, not every one. Among some 150,000 clones, about four fifths were seen once, and the ten largest hold roughly 6.8%. Sequencing was carried out using PBMCs. These receptors were collected from a man between 50 and 59 years old in good health and CMV-seropositive.

This clone was seen a single time. The rearrangement uses TRBV6-1 and TRBJ2-7; maybe TRBD1 (6 bases). The CDR3 runs to 13 residues. Germline CDR1 and CDR2: MNHNS and SASEGT. Between the trimmed V and J ends, which lost 2 bases and 5 bases, there was a span of 10 bases. The DNA of the CDR3 is TGTGCCAGCAGTGAAACAGGGATTGACGAGCAGTACTTC. Residues: CASSETGIDEQYF.

This rearrangement joins TRBV15 to TRBJ1-4; TRBD1 matches 7 bases. Germline CDR1 and CDR2: LNHNV and YYDKDF (reference sequence). Trimming removed 3 bases from V and 10 bases from J; junction bases left unmatched: 11. There are 15 residues in the CDR3. The CDR3 sequence: CATSRVDRDDGKLFF. In DNA form, the CDR3 reads TGTGCCACCAGCAGGGTCGACAGGGATGATGGAAAACTGTTTTTT. Complete variable domain (other parts from reference TRBV15 and TRBJ1-4): DAMVIQNPRYQVTQFGKPVTLSCSQTLNHNVMYWYQQKSSQAPKLLFHYYDKDFNNEADTPDNFQSRRPNTSFCFLDIRSPGLGDTAMYLCATSRVDRDDGKLFFGSGTQLSVL.

This chain connects TRBV2 to TRBJ2-7, with 9 bases identical to TRBD1. J was trimmed by 3 bases and V by 8 bases; bases with no gene match: 11. The CDR3 is 15 amino acids. Germline CDR1 reads SNHLY; CDR2 reads FYNNEI. This CDR3 reads CASSEAGQGLYEQYF. The DNA of the CDR3 is TGTGCCAGCTCGGAGGCGGGACAGGGTCTCTACGAGCAGTACTTC.

This clone has just a few counts. The CDR3 loop reads CASSPWRTGGDTQYF. CDR3 nucleotide sequence: TGTGCCAGCAGCCCGTGGCGGACAGGGGGAGATACGCAGTATTTT. The rearrangement links TRBV28 to TRBJ2-3; 10 positions match TRBD1. Germline V gives CDR1 MDHEN, CDR2 SYDVKM. Germline trimming cut 6 bases from V and 5 bases from J; bases unmatched to any gene: 8. The CDR3 covers 15 residues.

This clone was recorded once. The chain has TRBV5-6 and TRBJ2-7; TRBD2 is a possible D gene (5 bases). This CDR3 has 14 amino acids. Trimming took off 4 bases at V and 3 bases at J, with 14 bases between the two ends. Per germline, CDR1 SGHDT and CDR2 YYEEEE. CDR3 DNA sequence: TGTGCCAGCAGCCCCCCAGGACTCGTCTACGAGCAGTACTTC. Translating it yields CASSPPGLVYEQYF.

J is TRBJ2-5 and V is TRBV5-6; maybe TRBD2 (5 bases). The J call is doubtful: the DNA matches TRBJ2-7 better. The CDR3 covers 13 residues. Germline-derived CDR1 and CDR2 are SGHDT and YYEEEE. The CDR3 nucleotides read TGTGCCAGCAGCTTAGCGGCTTTGCACGAGCAGTACTTC. Residues: CASSLAALHEQYF.

The chain employs TRBV5-8 and TRBJ2-3; D might be TRBD1 (6 bases). CDR3 size: 15 residues. Germline loops: CDR1 SGHTS, CDR2 YDEGEE. V lost 4 bases and J 1 base, leaving 13 bases between the germline ends. The DNA for the CDR3 is TGTGCCAGCAGCCGAGGGGACATACGCACAGATACGCAGTATTTT. Translated, it gives CASSRGDIRTDTQYF.

The J gene is TRBJ1-5, the V gene TRBV28, with D perhaps matching TRBD1 (5 bases). The CDR3 length is 13 residues. V lost 11 bases and J 1 base, leaving 12 bases between the germline ends. Germline CDR1 reads MDHEN; CDR2 reads SYDVKM. This CDR3 is CALGAGSNQPQHF. The CDR3 DNA is TGTGCCCTCGGGGCGGGGAGCAATCAGCCCCAGCATTTT.

The chain recombines TRBV2 with TRBJ2-7, with a possible D match to TRBD2 (7 bases). Trimming removed 5 bases from V and 4 bases from J, with 18 bases in between. From germline, CDR1 is SNHLY and CDR2 FYNNEI. CDR3 length: 15 residues. CDR3 DNA: TGTGCCAGCAGTATCGGAGCCGGGGGGCGGTACGAGCAGTACTTC. Translation: CASSIGAGGRYEQYF. The full variable domain, completed using reference TRBV2 and TRBJ2-7, is EPEVTQTPSHQVTQMGQEVILRCVPISNHLYFYWYRQILGQKVEFLVSFYNNEISEKSEIFDDQFSVERPDGSNFTLKIRSTKLEDSAMYFCASSIGAGGRYEQYFGPGTRLTVT.

The chain has TRBV5-1 and TRBJ2-1; 13 bases are a match to TRBD2. V was clipped by 4 bases and J by 10 bases; unmatched bases: 8. CDR3 length: 15 residues. CDR1 and CDR2 from the germline V gene are SGHRS and YFSETQ. Here the CDR3 reads CASSSTGTSGIEQFF. DNA of the CDR3: TGCGCCAGCAGCAGTACCGGGACTAGCGGGATCGAGCAGTTCTTC. Together with reference TRBV5-1 and TRBJ2-1, the CDR3 gives the full variable domain: KAGVTQTPRYLIKTRGQQVTLSCSPISGHRSVSWYQQTPGQGLQFLFEYFSETQRNKGNFPGRFSGRQFSNSRSEMNVSTLELGDSALYLCASSSTGTSGIEQFFGPGTRLTVL.

The rearrangement uses TRBV5-1 and TRBJ2-1; a possible D gene is TRBD1 (5 bases). Between the trimmed V and J ends, which lost 0 bases and 3 bases, there was a span of 10 bases. CDR3 length: 15 residues. Germline CDR1 SGHRS, CDR2 YFSETQ. This CDR3 reads CASSLAVGDYNEQFF. Written as DNA, the CDR3 is TGCGCCAGCAGCTTGGCCGTAGGGGACTACAATGAGCAGTTCTTC.

This rearrangement joins TRBV9 to TRBJ1-1; perhaps TRBD1 as D (6 bases). Germline CDR1 and CDR2: SGDLS and YYNGEE. The CDR3 loop spans 17 amino acids. Trimming took off 4 bases at V and 5 bases at J, with 24 bases between the two ends. CDR3 protein: CASSPGVAGGVGTEAFF. The CDR3 DNA is TGTGCCAGCAGCCCAGGAGTCGCGGGGGGCGTCGGGACTGAAGCTTTCTTT.

This chain joins TRBV6-1 and TRBJ2-5, with 8 bases that match TRBD2. This CDR3 has 15 amino acids. V shed 2 bases, J shed 5 bases, and the junction held 7 bases outside the gene matches. Germline CDR1 MNHNS, CDR2 SASEGT. CDR3 residues: CASSESLAGLETQYF. The CDR3 nucleotides are TGTGCCAGCAGTGAATCTCTAGCGGGTTTGGAGACCCAGTACTTC.

V usage is TRBV2 and J usage is TRBJ1-5; 9 nucleotides line up with TRBD1. The CDR3 sequence is 15 residues long. Germline V gene sequence: CDR1 SNHLY, CDR2 FYNNEI. V lost 4 bases, J lost 6 bases, and 7 bases stayed unmatched. This CDR3 is CASSVGTGKSQPQHF. CDR3 nucleotides: TGTGCCAGCAGTGTAGGGACAGGGAAGAGTCAGCCCCAGCATTTT.

V usage is TRBV28 and J usage is TRBJ2-7, with TRBD2 matching over 16 bases. The CDR3 covers 18 residues. CDR1 and CDR2 (germline): MDHEN, SYDVKM. The V gene end was trimmed by 8 bases and the J gene end by 2 bases; junction bases not matched to a gene: 12. The DNA for the CDR3 is TGTGCCAGCTCGTCTCTCCGGGGACTAGCGGGAGGGACCTACGAGCAGTACTTC. Translating it yields CASSSLRGLAGGTYEQYF.

The chain carries TRBV5-8 and TRBJ2-7; TRBD1 matches at 10 bases. Germline lookup yields CDR1 SGHTS and CDR2 YDEGEE. V shed 7 bases and J 4 bases; nucleotides not matched to a gene: 5. The CDR3 is 13 amino acids. This CDR3 is CASGRTGGYEQYF. CDR3 nucleotides: TGTGCCAGCGGGAGGACAGGGGGGTACGAGCAGTACTTC.

The V and J genes are TRBV18 and TRBJ2-7, with TRBD1 matching over 8 bases. V lost 4 bases, J lost 2 bases, and 7 bases stayed unmatched. This CDR3 comprises 15 residues. The germline V gene encodes CDR1 KGHSH and CDR2 LQKENI. The CDR3 sequence is CASSLLGQDAYEQYF. CDR3 DNA: TGTGCCAGCTCACTGTTGGGACAGGACGCCTACGAGCAGTACTTC.

In DNA form, the CDR3 reads TGTGCCTGGAGTGTACCCCGGGAGACGGGTGATACGCAGTATTTT. This encodes CAWSVPRETGDTQYF. The chain joins TRBV30 to TRBJ2-3; D may be TRBD2 (6 bases). Germline-derived CDR1 and CDR2 are GTSNPN and SVGIG (reference sequence). V lost 0 bases and J 6 bases, leaving 16 bases between the germline ends. The CDR3 extends over 15 amino acids.

This clone turned up a few times. The rearrangement joins TRBV28 to TRBJ2-7; 8 bases are a match to TRBD1. Germline loops: CDR1 MDHEN, CDR2 SYDVKM. The trim removed 4 bases at V and 2 bases at J, leaving 7 bases unmatched. The CDR3 loop spans 15 amino acids. CDR3: CASSYPTGVPYEQYF. CDR3 in DNA: TGTGCCAGCAGTTACCCGACAGGGGTTCCCTACGAGCAGTACTTC.